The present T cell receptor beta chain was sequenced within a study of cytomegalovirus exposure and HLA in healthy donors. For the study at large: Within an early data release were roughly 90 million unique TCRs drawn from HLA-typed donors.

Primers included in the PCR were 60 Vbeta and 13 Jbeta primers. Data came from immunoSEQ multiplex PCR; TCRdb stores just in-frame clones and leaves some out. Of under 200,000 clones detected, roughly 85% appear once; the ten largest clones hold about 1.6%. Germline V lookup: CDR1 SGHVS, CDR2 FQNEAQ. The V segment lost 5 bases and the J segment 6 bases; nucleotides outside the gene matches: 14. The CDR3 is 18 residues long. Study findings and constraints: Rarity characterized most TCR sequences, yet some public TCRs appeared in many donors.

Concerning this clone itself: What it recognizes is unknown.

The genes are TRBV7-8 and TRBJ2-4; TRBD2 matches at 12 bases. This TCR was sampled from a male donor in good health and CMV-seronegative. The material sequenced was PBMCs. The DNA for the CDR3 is TGTGCCAGCAGCGAGACGGGACTAGCGGGTCAGACGACAAACATTCAGTACTTC. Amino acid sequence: CASSETGLAGQTTNIQYF.